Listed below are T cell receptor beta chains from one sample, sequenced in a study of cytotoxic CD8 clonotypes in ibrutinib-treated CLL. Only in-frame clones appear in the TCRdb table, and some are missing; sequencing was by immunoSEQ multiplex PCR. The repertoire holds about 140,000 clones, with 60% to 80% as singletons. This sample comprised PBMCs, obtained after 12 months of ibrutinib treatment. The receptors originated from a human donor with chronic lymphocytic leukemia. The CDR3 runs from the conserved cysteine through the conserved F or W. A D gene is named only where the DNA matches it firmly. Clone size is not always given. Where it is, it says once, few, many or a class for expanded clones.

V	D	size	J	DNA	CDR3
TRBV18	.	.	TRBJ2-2	TGTGCCAGCTCACCCCAGGGGAACACCGGGGAGCTGTTTTTT	CASSPQGNTGELFF
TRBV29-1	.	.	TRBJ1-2	TGCAGCGTTGGGGTATCGGGGTCAACGTCGGGTGGCTACACCTTC	CSVGVSGSTSGGYTF
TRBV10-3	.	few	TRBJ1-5	TGTGCCATCAGTGAAGGGAATAGCAATCAGCCCCAGCATTTT	CAISEGNSNQPQHF
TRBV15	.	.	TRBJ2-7	TGTGCCACCAGCAGACCCGACAGTCCTCTGCAGTACTTC	CATSRPDSPLQYF
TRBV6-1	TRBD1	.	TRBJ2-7	TGTGCCAACGGGGACAGGGGAACCTACGAGCAGTACTTC	CANGDRGTYEQYF
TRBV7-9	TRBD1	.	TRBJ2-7	TGTGCCAGCAGCGGATCCGGGACAGGGGGCCACGAGCAGTACTTC	CASSGSGTGGHEQYF
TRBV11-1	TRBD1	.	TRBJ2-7	TGTGCCAGCAGCCCGGATCCGGGACAGGGGGCGCGCAACGAGCAGTACTTC	CASSPDPGQGARNEQYF
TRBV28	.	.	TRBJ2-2	TGTGCCAGCAGTTTCAGGGGGAGGTCCACCGGGGAGCTGTTTTTT	CASSFRGRSTGELFF
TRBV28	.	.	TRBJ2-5	TGTGCCAGCAGTTTATCAGGTTCGTCTGAGACCCAGTACTTC	CASSLSGSSETQYF
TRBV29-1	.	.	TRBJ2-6	TGCAGCGTTAGGGGTTCAGGGGCCAACGTCCTGACTTTC	CSVRGSGANVLTF
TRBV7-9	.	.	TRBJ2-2	TGTGCCAGCAGCTTACGGGGGTCGAACACCGGGGAGCTGTTTTTT	CASSLRGSNTGELFF
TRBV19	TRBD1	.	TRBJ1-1	TGTGCCAGTAGTATAGGGACAGGGAGAGGGAACACTGAAGCTTTCTTT	CASSIGTGRGNTEAFF
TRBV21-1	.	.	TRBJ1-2	TGTGCCAGCAGCAAAAGACAGGGCCCTAACTATGGCTACACCTTC	CASSKRQGPNYGYTF
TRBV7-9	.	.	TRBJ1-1	TGTGCCAGCAGCTCATGGGACTCAAACACTGAAGCTTTCTTT	CASSSWDSNTEAFF
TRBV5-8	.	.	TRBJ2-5	TGTGCCAGCGCCCCCCGGTGGATGACTCAAGAGACCCAGTACTTC	CASAPRWMTQETQYF
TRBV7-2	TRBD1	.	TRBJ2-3	TGTGCCAGCAGCTCCCCAGGGGGAGGCACAGATACGCAGTATTTT	CASSSPGGGTDTQYF
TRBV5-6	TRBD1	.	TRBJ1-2	TGTGCCAGCAGCCCTGGGACAGTTGGGTACGGCTACACCTTC	CASSPGTVGYGYTF
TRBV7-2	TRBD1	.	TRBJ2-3	TGTGCCAGCAGCTACGACAGGGGGGATACGCAGTATTTT	CASSYDRGDTQYF
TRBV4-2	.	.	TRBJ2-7	TGTGCCAGCAGCCAGGATTTTGCCTCCTCCTACGAGCAGTACTTC	CASSQDFASSYEQYF
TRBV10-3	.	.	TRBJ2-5	TGTGCCATCAGTCCCAGTCAGGGGGGCGTGGCCCAAGAGACCCAGTACTTC	CAISPSQGGVAQETQYF
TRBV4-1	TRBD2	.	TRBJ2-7	TGCGCCAGCAGCCAAGTGGGGGGGGCCTACGAGCAGTACTTC	CASSQVGGAYEQYF
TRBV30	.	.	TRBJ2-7	TGTGCCTGGAGTGATTTGGGGCTCGAGCAGTACTTC	CAWSDLGLEQYF